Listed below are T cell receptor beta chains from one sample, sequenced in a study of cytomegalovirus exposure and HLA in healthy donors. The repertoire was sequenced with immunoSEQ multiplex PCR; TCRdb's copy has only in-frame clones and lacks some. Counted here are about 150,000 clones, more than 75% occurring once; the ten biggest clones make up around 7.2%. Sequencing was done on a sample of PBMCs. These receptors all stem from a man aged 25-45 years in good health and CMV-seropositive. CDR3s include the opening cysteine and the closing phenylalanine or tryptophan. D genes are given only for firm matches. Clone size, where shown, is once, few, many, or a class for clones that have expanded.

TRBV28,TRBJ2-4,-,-,CASSLVGKNIQYF,TGTGCCAGCAGTTTAGTCGGCAAAAACATTCAGTACTTC
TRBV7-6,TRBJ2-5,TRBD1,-,CASSPRQGTQETQYF,TGTGCCAGCAGCCCTAGACAGGGGACCCAAGAGACCCAGTACTTC
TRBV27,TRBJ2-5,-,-,CASSFSAGGAKETQYF,TGTGCCAGCAGTTTTAGCGCTGGGGGGGCCAAGGAGACCCAGTACTTC
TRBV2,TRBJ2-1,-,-,CASSLEGRTNEQFF,TGTGCCAGCAGTCTGGAGGGGAGAACGAATGAGCAGTTCTTC
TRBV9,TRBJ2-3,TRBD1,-,CASSVGQGNSDTQYF,TGTGCCAGCAGCGTCGGACAGGGAAATTCAGATACGCAGTATTTT
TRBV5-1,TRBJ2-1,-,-,CASSLDSPSRNEQFF,TGCGCCAGCAGCTTGGACTCGCCATCTCGCAATGAGCAGTTCTTC
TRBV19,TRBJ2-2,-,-,CASIGLPFDTGELFF,TGTGCCAGTATTGGGCTGCCCTTTGACACCGGGGAGCTGTTTTTT
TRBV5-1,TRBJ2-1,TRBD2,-,CASSLGEGSYNEQFF,TGCGCCAGCAGCTTGGGGGAGGGCTCCTACAATGAGCAGTTCTTC
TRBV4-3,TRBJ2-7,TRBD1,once,CASSQGSGQLEQYF,TGCGCCAGCAGCCAAGGCTCGGGACAGCTCGAGCAGTACTTC
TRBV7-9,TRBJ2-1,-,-,CASSPAGRSYNEQFF,TGTGCCAGCAGCCCAGCGGGCCGCTCCTACAATGAGCAGTTCTTC
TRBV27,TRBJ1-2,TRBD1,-,CASSSGQGSHGYTF,TGTGCCAGCAGTTCGGGACAGGGGTCCCATGGCTACACCTTC
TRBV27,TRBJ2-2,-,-,CASSRGTGELFF,TGTGCCAGCAGTCGAGGGACCGGGGAGCTGTTTTTT
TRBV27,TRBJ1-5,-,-,CASRPSYNQPQHF,TGTGCCAGCAGACCGAGTTACAATCAGCCCCAGCATTTT
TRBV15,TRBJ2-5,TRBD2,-,CATSRRGTSGGGETQYF,TGTGCCACCAGCAGACGGGGGACTAGCGGGGGCGGGGAGACCCAGTACTTC